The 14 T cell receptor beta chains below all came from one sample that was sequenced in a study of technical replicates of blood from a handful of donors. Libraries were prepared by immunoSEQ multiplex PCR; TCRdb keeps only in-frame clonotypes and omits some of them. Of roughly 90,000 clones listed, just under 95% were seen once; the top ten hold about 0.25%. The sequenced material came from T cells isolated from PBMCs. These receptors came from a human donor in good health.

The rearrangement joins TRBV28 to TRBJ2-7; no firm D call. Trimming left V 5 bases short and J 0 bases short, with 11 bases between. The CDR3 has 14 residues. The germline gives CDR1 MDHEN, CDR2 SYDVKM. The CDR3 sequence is CASSPVARSYEQYF. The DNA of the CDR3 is TGTGCCAGCAGTCCGGTTGCGCGCTCCTACGAGCAGTACTTC. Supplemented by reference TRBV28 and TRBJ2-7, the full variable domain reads DVKVTQSSRYLVKRTGEKVFLECVQDMDHENMFWYRQDPGLGLRLIYFSYDVKMKEKGDIPEGYSVSREKKERFSLILESASTNQTSMYLCASSPVARSYEQYFGPGTRLTVT.

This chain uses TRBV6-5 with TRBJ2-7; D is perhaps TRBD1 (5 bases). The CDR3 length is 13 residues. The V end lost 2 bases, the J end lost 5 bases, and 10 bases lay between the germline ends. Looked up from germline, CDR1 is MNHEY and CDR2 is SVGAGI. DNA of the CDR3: TGTGCCAGCAGTTACGCAGGGTCCGACGAGCAGTACTTC. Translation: CASSYAGSDEQYF.

The CDR3 loop is CASSLRGSPTDTQYF. DNA of the CDR3: TGTGCCAGCAGTTTAAGAGGGTCCCCCACAGATACGCAGTATTTT. The gene calls are TRBV27 and TRBJ2-3, with a weak D call TRBD2 (5 bases). V lost 2 bases and J lost 2, with 11 bases in between. The CDR3 is 15 amino acids. The germline CDR1 and CDR2 sequences are MNHEY and SMNVEV (reference sequence).

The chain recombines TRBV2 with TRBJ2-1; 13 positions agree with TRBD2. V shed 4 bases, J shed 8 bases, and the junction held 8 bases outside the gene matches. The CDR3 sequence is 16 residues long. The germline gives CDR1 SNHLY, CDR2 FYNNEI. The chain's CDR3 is CASSGRLAGGQDEQFF. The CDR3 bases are TGTGCCAGCAGTGGACGACTAGCGGGGGGCCAAGATGAGCAGTTCTTC.

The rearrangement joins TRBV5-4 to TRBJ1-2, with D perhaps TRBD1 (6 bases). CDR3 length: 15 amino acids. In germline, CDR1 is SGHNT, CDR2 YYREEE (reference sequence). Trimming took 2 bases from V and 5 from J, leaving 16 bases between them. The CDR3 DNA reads TGTGCCAGCAGCTTCTCAGGGGCGGCTTGGTATGGCTACACCTTC. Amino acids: CASSFSGAAWYGYTF.

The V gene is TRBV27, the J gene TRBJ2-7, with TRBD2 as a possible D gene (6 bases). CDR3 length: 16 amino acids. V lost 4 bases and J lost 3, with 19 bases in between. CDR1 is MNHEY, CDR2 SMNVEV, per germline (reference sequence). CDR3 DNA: TGTGCCAGCAGTTCCCCCCTGGCGGGGCGGCGCTACGAGCAGTACTTC. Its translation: CASSSPLAGRRYEQYF.

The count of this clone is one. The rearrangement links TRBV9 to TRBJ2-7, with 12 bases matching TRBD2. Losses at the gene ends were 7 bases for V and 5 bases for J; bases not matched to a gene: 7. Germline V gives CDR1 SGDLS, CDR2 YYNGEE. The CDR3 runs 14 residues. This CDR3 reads CASATSGGFDEQYF. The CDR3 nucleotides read TGTGCCAGCGCGACTAGCGGGGGCTTCGACGAGCAGTACTTC.

The CDR3 reads CASSLTSGTSLNEQFF. Written as DNA, the CDR3 is TGTGCCAGCAGCTTAACGTCCGGGACTAGCCTCAATGAGCAGTTCTTC. The chain carries TRBV7-3 and TRBJ2-1; 9 bases align to TRBD2. The J segment lost 6 bases and the V segment lost 0 bases, leaving 6 bases of the junction unmatched. Germline V gene lookup returns CDR1 SGHTA and CDR2 FQGTGA. The CDR3 loop spans 16 amino acids.

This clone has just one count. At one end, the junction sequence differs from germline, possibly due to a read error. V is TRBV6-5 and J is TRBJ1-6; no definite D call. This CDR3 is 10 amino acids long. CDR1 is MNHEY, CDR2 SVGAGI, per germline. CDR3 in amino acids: CASSYGQNPF. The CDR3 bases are TGTGCCAGCAGTTATGGGCAGAACCCCTTT.

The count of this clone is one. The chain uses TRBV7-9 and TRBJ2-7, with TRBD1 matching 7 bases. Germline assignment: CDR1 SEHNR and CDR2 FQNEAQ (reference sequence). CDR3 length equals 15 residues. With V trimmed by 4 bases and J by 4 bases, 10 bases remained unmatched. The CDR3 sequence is CASSSRGTEFYEQYF. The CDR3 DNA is TGTGCCAGCAGCTCAAGAGGGACAGAATTTTACGAGCAGTACTTC. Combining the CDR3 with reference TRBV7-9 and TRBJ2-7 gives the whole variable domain DTGVSQNPRHKITKRGQNVTFRCDPISEHNRLYWYRQTLGQGPEFLTYFQNEAQLEKSRLLSDRFSAERPKGSFSTLEIQRTEQGDSAMYLCASSSRGTEFYEQYFGPGTRLTVT.

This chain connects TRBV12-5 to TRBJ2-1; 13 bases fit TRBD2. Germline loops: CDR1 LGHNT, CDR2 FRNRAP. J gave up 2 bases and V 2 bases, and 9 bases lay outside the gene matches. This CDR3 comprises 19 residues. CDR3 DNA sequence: TGTGCTAGTGGTTTGCGCCCTTTAGGGACTAGCGGGACCTACAATGAGCAGTTCTTC. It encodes CASGLRPLGTSGTYNEQFF.

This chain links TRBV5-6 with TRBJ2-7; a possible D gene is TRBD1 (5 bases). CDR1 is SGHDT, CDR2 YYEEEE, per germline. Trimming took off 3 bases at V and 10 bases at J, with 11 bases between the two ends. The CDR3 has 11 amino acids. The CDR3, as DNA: TGTGCCAGCAGCTCAGGGCCGTTACAGTACTTC. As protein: CASSSGPLQYF.

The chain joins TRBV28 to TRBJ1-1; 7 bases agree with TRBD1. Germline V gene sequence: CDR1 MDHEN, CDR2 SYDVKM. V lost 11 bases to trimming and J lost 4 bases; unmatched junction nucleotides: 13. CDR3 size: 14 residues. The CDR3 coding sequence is TGTGCCTCGCGAGGACAGGCGGACTTCACTGAAGCTTTCTTT. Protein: CASRGQADFTEAFF.

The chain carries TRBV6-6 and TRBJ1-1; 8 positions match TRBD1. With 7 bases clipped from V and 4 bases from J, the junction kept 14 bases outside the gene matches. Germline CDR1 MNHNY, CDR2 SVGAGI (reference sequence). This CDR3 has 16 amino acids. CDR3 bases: TGTGCCAGCACTCCGGGACAGGTTTCCGGTGTCACTGAAGCTTTCTTT. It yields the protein CASTPGQVSGVTEAFF.